A selection of T cell receptor beta chains follows, all from one sample in a study of cytomegalovirus exposure and HLA in healthy donors. Data came from immunoSEQ multiplex PCR; TCRdb stores just in-frame clones and leaves some out. The data contain approximately 130,000 clones, approximately 89% of them singletons. The material sequenced was PBMCs. The receptors originated from a woman under 40 in good health and CMV-seropositive. Each CDR3 is given without its conserved first and last residue. The order of the fields is V gene, J gene, CDR3 protein.

>TRBV27|TRBJ1-2
ASSLTQPNYGYT
>TRBV7-2|TRBJ1-6
ASSLEGNSPLH
>TRBV14|TRBJ2-7
ASSQVGRALGANEQY
>TRBV9|TRBJ2-7
ASSVGQIASYEQY
>TRBV5-1|TRBJ2-2
ASSLALTGELF
>TRBV30|TRBJ1-3
AWSVAVSGNTIY
>TRBV7-6|TRBJ2-5
ASSLGAGFGVQETQY
>TRBV29-1|TRBJ1-3
SVEMGQGDTSSGNTIY
>TRBV28|TRBJ2-1
ASSLVLAGVGDEQF
>TRBV5-6|TRBJ1-3
ASSFSPGTGNTIY
>TRBV18|TRBJ1-1
ASSQTYRESNTEAF
>TRBV19|TRBJ2-7
ASSIRGGDTSYEQY
>TRBV5-1|TRBJ2-1
ASSVGLAAYNEQF
>TRBV9|TRBJ1-4
ASSPGTGALVGNEKLF
>TRBV5-1|TRBJ2-2
ASSLASIGGELF
>TRBV5-1|TRBJ2-3
ASSLTGHLTDTQY
>TRBV4-2|TRBJ1-5
ASSQDYSNQPQH
>TRBV5-1|TRBJ2-3
ASSFGSGGGDAQY
>TRBV27|TRBJ2-7
ASRRLAGPGEQY
>TRBV15|TRBJ1-3
ATSGSQEGNTIY
>TRBV6-6|TRBJ1-1
ASKGGAYTEAF
>TRBV7-9|TRBJ2-1
ASSPGASGRRIRYNEQF
>TRBV5-6|TRBJ1-2
ASSQEAGGGYT
>TRBV2|TRBJ1-4
ASSELGQNEKLF
>TRBV30|TRBJ2-2
AWSGTSEAGELF
>TRBV23-1|TRBJ1-1
ASSRPAAVRNTEAF
>TRBV6-5|TRBJ2-1
ASSSGKGNEQF
>TRBV7-6|TRBJ2-2
ASSLRLAGDTGELF
>TRBV30|TRBJ1-5
AWSPRTGGVEPQH
>TRBV18|TRBJ1-1
ASSPTGQGTEAF
>TRBV5-1|TRBJ2-7
ASSSSGYEQY
>TRBV7-9|TRBJ1-1
ASSSRGDTTF
>TRBV2|TRBJ1-1
ASSDRVNTEAF
>TRBV18|TRBJ1-2
ASSLGQGNYGYT
>TRBV28|TRBJ1-1
ASTIYPESTEAF
>TRBV2|TRBJ1-1
ASLLDRGLTEAF
>TRBV11-2|TRBJ2-7
ASRSRVAGSSYEQY
>TRBV4-1|TRBJ2-1
ASSQLAGVSYEQF
>TRBV5-5|TRBJ1-2
ASSLTTGPYGYT
>TRBV5-4|TRBJ2-5
ASSFGASGGGETQY
>TRBV4-1|TRBJ2-3
ASSLTPLTGTTDTQY
>TRBV11-2|TRBJ1-1
ASSLENRGLGSTEAF
>TRBV9|TRBJ2-1
ASSPGTPDEQF
>TRBV28|TRBJ2-7
ASSTREPVEQY
>TRBV5-1|TRBJ2-3
ASSIDRGDTQY
>TRBV5-4|TRBJ2-7
ASSLSSGPYEQY
>TRBV7-6|TRBJ2-1
ASSLGGWDEQF
>TRBV25-1|TRBJ2-7
ASSDYEEQY
>TRBV18|TRBJ2-2
ASSPRTGGTGELF
>TRBV7-9|TRBJ2-7
SSSSRDREQY
>TRBV7-9|TRBJ2-1
ASSFGTGGEQF
>TRBV29-1|TRBJ2-7
SVLGQSGEQY
>TRBV7-3|TRBJ2-3
ASSLRPMTGGVTDTQY
>TRBV30|TRBJ2-3
AWSGGQLTDTQY
>TRBV6-5|TRBJ1-5
ASSVGQGHQPQH